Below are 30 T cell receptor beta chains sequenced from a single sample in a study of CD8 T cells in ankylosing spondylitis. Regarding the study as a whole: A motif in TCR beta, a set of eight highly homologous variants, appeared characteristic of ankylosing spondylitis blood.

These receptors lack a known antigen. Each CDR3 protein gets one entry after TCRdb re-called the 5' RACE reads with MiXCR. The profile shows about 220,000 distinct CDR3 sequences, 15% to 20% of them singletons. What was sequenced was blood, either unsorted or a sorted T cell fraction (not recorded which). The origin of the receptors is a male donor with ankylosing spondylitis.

CDR3: CASSYFWGVGTDTQYF. Written as DNA, the CDR3 is TGTGCCAGCAGTTACTTTTGGGGGGTAGGGACAGATACGCAGTATTTT. The rearrangement links TRBV6-2 or TRBV6-3 to TRBJ2-3; perhaps TRBD2 as D (6 bases). CDR3 size: 16 residues. The V gene lost 1 base and the J gene lost 3 bases, with 14 bases spanning the gap. Germline lookup yields CDR1 MNHEY and CDR2 SVGEGT.

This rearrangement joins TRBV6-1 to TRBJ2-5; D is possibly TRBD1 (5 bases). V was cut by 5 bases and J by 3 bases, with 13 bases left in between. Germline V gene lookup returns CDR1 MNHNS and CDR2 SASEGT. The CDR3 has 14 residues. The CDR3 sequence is CASSNLGREETQYF. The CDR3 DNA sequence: TGTGCCAGCAGTAATCTGGGGCGTGAAGAGACCCAGTACTTC.

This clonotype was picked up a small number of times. CDR3 region: CASSLVVGWGLATNTGELFF. The CDR3 DNA sequence: TGTGCCAGCAGCTTAGTCGTTGGTTGGGGACTAGCGACGAACACCGGGGAGCTGTTTTTT. This rearrangement joins TRBV11-2 to TRBJ2-2, with TRBD2 matching over 10 bases. There are 20 residues in the CDR3. The germline CDR1 and CDR2 sequences are SGHAT and FQNNGV. The J segment lost 0 bases and the V segment lost 1 base, leaving 11 bases of the junction unmatched.

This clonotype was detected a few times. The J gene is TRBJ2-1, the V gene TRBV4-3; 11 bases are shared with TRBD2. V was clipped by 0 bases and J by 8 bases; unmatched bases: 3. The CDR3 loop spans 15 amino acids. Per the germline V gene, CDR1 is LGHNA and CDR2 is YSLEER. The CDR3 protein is CASSQDRTSGHEQFF. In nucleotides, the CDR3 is TGCGCCAGCAGCCAAGATAGGACTAGCGGGCATGAGCAGTTCTTC.

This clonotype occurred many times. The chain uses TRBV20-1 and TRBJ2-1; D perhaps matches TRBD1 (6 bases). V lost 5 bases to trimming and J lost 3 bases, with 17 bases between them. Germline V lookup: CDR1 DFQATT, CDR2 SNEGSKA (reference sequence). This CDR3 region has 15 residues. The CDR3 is CSADVRDTGYNEQFF. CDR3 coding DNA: TGCAGTGCTGATGTCCGGGACACTGGCTACAATGAGCAGTTCTTC.

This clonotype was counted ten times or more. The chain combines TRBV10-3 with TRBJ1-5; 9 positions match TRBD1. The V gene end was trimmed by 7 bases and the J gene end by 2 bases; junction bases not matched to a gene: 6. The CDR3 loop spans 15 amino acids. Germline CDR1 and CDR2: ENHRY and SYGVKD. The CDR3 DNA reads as TGTGCCATCACGGCCGGGACAGGGCGCAATCAGCCCCAGCATTTT. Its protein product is CAITAGTGRNQPQHF.

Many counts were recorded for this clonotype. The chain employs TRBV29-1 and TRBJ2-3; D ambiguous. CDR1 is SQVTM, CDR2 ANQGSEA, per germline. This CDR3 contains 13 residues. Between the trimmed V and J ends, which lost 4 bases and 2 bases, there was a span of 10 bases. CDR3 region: CSVVSPDTDTQYF. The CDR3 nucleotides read TGCAGCGTTGTATCTCCCGACACAGATACGCAGTATTTT.

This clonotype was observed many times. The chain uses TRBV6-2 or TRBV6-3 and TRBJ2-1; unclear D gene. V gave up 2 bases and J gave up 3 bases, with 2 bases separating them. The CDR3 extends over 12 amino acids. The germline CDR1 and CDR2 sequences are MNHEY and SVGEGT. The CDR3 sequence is CASSYGYNEQFF. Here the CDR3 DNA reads TGTGCCAGCAGTTACGGCTACAATGAGCAGTTCTTC.

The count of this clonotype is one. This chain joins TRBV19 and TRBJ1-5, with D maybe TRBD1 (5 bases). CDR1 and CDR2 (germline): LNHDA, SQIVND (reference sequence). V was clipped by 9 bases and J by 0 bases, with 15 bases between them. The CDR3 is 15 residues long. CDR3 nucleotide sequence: TGTGCCAGCGCCTTGACAGCAGATAGCAATCAGCCCCAGCATTTT. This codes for CASALTADSNQPQHF.

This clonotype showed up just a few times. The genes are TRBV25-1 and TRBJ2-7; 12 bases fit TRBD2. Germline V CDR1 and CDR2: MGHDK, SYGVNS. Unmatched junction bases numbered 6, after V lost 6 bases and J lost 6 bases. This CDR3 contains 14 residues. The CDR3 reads CASSPLGLAGEQYF. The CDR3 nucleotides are TGTGCCAGCAGCCCCCTGGGACTAGCGGGCGAGCAGTACTTC.

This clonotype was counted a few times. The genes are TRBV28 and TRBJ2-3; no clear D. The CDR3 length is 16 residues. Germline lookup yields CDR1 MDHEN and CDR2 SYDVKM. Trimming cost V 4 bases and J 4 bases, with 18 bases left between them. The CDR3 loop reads CASSSTPARASDTQYF. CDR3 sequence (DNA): TGTGCCAGCAGTTCCACTCCCGCAAGAGCTTCAGATACGCAGTATTTT.

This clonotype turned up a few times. The CDR3: CATSRSSAKDEQYF. The DNA of the CDR3 is TGTGCCACCAGCAGATCTAGCGCAAAAGACGAGCAGTACTTC. The V call is TRBV15, the J call TRBJ2-7; tentative D call: TRBD2 (6 bases). Germline lookup yields CDR1 LNHNV and CDR2 YYDKDF (reference sequence). CDR3 length: 14 amino acids. The V end lost 2 bases, the J end lost 5 bases, and 13 bases lay between the germline ends.

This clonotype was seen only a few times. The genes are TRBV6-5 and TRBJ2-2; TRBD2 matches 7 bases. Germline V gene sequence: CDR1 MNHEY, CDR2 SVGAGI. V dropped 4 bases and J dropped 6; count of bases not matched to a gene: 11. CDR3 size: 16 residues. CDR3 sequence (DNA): TGTGCCAGCAGTTCGGCGCGGGACTATCGGTCCGGGGAGCTGTTTTTT. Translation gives CASSSARDYRSGELFF.

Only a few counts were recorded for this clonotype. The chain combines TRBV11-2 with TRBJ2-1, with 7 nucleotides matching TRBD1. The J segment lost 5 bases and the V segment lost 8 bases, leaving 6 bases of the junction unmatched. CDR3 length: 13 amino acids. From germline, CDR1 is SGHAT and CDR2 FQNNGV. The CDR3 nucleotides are TGTGCCAGCCGACAGGGTTGTGACAATGAGCAGTTCTTC. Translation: CASRQGCDNEQFF.

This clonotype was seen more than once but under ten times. The CDR3 here is CASSVGARGVEAFF. The CDR3 DNA sequence: TGTGCCAGCAGCGTAGGGGCCAGGGGTGTTGAAGCTTTCTTT. This chain links TRBV9 with TRBJ1-1; the D gene is possibly TRBD1 (6 bases). The CDR3 covers 14 residues. With 0 bases removed from V and 7 bases from J, the gap between germline ends came to 13 bases. The germline gives CDR1 SGDLS, CDR2 YYNGEE.

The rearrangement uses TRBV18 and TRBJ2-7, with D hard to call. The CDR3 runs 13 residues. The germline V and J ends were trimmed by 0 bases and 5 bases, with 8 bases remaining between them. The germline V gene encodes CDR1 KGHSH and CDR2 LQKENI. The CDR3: CASSPPGPDEQYF. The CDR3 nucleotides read TGTGCCAGCTCACCACCCGGGCCGGACGAGCAGTACTTC.

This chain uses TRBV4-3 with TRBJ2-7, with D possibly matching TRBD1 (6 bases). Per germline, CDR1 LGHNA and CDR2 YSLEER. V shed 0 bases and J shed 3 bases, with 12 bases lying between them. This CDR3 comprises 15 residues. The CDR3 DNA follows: TGCGCCAGCAGCCAAGATGCAGGGGCCGGCTACGAGCAGTACTTC. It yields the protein CASSQDAGAGYEQYF.

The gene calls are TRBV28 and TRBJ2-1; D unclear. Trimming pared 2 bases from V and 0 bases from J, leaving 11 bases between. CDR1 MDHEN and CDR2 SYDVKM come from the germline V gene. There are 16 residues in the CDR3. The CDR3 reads CASSLKYPISYNEQFF. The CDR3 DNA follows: TGTGCCAGCAGTTTAAAGTACCCGATCTCCTACAATGAGCAGTTCTTC.

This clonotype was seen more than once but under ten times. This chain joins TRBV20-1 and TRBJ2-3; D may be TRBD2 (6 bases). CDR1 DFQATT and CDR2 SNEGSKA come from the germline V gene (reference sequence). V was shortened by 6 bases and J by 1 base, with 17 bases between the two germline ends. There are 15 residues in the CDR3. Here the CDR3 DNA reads TGCAGTGCAAGGGACGGGACGGGGGGCACAGATACGCAGTATTTT. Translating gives CSARDGTGGTDTQYF.

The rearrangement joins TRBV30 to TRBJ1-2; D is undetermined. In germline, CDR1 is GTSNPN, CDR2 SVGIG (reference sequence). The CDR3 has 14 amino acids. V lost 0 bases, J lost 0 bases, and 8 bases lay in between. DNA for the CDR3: TGTGCCTGGAGTGTAGTGGAAACTAACTATGGCTACACCTTC. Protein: CAWSVVETNYGYTF.

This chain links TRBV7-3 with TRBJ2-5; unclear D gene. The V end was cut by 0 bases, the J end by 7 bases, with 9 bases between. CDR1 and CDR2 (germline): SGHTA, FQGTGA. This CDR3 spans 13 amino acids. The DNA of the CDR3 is TGTGCCAGCAGCTTAACGGTGGTAGGGACCCAGTACTTC. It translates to CASSLTVVGTQYF.

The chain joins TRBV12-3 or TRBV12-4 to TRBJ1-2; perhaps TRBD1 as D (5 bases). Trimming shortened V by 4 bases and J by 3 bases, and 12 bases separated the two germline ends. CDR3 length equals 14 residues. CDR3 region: CASSSAGNYYGYTF. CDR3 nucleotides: TGTGCCAGCAGTTCCGCAGGGAATTACTATGGCTACACCTTC.

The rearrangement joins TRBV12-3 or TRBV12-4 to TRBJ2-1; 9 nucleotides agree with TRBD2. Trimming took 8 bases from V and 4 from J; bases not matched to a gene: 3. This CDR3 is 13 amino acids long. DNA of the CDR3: TGTGCCAGCGTTCTAGCGGGATACAATGAGCAGTTCTTC. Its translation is CASVLAGYNEQFF.

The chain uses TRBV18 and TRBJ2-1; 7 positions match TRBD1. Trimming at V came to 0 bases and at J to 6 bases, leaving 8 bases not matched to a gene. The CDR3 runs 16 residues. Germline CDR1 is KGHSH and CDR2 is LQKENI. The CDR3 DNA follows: TGTGCCAGCTCACCACCGCGGACAGGAGTGCCCAATGAGCAGTTCTTC. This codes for CASSPPRTGVPNEQFF.

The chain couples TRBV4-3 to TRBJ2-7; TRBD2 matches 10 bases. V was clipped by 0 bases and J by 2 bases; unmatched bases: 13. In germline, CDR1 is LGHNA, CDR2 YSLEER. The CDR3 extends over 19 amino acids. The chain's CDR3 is CASSQDHNLGLAGAYEQYF. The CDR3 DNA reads TGCGCCAGCAGCCAAGATCATAACTTAGGCCTAGCGGGAGCCTACGAGCAGTACTTC.

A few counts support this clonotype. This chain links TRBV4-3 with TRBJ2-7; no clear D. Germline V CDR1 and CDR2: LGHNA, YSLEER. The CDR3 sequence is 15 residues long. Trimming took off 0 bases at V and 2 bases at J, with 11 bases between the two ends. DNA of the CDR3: TGCGCCAGCAGCCAAGACTTTAACGGTGCCTACGAGCAGTACTTC. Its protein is CASSQDFNGAYEQYF.

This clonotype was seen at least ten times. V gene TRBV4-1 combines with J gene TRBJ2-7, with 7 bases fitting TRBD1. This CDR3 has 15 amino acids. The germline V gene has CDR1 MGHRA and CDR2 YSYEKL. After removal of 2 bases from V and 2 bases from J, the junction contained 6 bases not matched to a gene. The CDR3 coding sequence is TGCGCCAGCAGCCAACCGACAGGGAACCCCTACGAGCAGTACTTC. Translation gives CASSQPTGNPYEQYF.

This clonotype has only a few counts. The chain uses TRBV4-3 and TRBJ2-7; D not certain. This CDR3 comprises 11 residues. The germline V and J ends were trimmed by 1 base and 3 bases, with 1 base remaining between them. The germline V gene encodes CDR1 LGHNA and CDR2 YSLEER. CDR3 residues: CASSQVYEQYF. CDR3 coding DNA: TGCGCCAGCAGCCAAGTCTACGAGCAGTACTTC.

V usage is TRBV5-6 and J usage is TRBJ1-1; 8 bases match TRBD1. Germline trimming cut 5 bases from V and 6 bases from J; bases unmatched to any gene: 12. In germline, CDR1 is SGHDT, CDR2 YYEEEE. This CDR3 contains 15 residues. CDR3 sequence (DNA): TGTGCCAGCAGTCAGGGGGCGGCTAGGGCCCCTGAAGCTTTCTTT. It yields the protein CASSQGAARAPEAFF.

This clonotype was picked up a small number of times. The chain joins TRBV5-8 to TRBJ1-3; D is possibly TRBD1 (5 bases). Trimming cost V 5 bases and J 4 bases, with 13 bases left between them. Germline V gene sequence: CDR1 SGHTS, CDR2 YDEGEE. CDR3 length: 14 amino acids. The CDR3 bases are TGTGCCAGCAGTCTCCGACAGCCCGGAAACACCATATATTTT. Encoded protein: CASSLRQPGNTIYF.